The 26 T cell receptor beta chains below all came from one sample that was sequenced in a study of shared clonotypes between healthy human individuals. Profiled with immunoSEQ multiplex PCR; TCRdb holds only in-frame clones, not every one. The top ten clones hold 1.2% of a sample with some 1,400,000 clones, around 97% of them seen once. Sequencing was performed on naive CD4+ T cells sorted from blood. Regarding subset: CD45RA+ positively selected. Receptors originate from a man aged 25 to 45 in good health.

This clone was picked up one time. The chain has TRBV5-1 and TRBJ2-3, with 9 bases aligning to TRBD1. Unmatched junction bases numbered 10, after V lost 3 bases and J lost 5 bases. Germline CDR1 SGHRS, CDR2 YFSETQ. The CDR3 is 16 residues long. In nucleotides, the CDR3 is TGCGCCAGCAGCTCGGGACAGGGAGGAATGTTAGATACGCAGTATTTT. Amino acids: CASSSGQGGMLDTQYF. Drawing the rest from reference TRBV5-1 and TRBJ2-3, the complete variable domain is KAGVTQTPRYLIKTRGQQVTLSCSPISGHRSVSWYQQTPGQGLQFLFEYFSETQRNKGNFPGRFSGRQFSNSRSEMNVSTLELGDSALYLCASSSGQGGMLDTQYFGPGTRLTVL.

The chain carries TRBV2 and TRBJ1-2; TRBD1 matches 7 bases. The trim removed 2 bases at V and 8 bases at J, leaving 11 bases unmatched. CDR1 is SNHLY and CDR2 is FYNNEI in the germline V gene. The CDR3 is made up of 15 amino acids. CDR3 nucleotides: TGTGCCAGCAGTGAATTCTTACAGGGGAGTGGAGGCTACACCTTC. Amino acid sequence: CASSEFLQGSGGYTF.

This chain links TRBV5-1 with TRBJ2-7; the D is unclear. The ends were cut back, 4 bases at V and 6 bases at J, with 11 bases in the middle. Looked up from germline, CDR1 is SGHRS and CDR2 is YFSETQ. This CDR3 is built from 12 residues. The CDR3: CASSRASGEQYF. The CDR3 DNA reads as TGCGCCAGCAGCCGTGCCAGTGGCGAGCAGTACTTC.

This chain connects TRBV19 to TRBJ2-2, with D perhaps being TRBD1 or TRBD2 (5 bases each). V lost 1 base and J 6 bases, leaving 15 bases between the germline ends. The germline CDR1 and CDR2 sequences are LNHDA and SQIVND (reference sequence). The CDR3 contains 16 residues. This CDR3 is CASSIGDGIGAGELFF. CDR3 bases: TGTGCCAGTAGTATAGGGGACGGGATAGGGGCCGGGGAGCTGTTTTTT.

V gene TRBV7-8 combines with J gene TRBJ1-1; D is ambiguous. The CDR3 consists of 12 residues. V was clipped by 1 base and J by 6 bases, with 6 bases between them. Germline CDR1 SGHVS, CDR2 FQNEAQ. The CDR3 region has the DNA TGTGCCAGCAGCTTAGGGCTTCCTGAAGCTTTCTTT. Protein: CASSLGLPEAFF. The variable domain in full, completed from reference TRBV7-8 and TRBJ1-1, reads GAGVSQSPRYKVAKRGQDVALRCDPISGHVSLFWYQQALGQGPEFLTYFQNEAQLDKSGLPSDRFFAERPEGSVSTLKIQRTQQEDSAVYLCASSLGLPEAFFGQGTRLTVV.

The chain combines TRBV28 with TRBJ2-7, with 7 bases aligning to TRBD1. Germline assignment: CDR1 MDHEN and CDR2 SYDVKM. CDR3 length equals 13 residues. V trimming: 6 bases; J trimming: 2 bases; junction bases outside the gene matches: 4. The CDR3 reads CASRGTVPYEQYF. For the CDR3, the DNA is TGTGCCAGCAGGGGGACAGTACCCTACGAGCAGTACTTC.

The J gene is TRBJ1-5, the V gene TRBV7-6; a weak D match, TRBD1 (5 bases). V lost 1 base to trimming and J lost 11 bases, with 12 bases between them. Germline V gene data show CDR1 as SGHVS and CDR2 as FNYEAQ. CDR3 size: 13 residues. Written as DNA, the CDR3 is TGTGCCAGCAGCTTAGGAGGGACCACGGCCCAGCATTTT. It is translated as CASSLGGTTAQHF.

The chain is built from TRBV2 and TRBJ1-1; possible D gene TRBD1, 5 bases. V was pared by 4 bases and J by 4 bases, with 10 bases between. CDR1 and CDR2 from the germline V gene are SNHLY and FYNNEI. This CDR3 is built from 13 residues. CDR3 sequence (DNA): TGTGCCAGCAGTGGCAGGGACCTCACTGAAGCTTTCTTT. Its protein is CASSGRDLTEAFF.

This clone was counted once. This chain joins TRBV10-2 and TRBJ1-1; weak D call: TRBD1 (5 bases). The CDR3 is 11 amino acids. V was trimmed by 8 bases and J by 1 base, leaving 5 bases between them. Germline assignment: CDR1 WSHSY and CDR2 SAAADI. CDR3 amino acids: CASQGNTEAFF. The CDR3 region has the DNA TGCGCCAGCCAGGGGAACACTGAAGCTTTCTTT.

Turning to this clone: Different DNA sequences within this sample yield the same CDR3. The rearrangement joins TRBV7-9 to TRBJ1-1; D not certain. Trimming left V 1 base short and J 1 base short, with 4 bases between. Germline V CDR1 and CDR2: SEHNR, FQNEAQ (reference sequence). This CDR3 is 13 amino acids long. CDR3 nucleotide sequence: TGTGCCAGCAGCTTAGTTCGGAACACTGAAGCTTTCTTT. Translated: CASSLVRNTEAFF.

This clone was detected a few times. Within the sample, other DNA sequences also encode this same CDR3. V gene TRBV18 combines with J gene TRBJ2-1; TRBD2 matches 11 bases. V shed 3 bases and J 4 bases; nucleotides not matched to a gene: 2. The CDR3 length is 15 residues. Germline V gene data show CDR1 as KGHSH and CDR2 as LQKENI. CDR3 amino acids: CASSPGTSGYNEQFF. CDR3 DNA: TGTGCCAGCTCACCCGGGACTAGCGGTTACAATGAGCAGTTCTTC.

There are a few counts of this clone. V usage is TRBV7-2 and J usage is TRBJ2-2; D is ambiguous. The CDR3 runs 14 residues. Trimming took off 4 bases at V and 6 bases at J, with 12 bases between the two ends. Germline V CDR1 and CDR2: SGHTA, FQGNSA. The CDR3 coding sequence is TGTGCCAGCAGCTACCCCCCTCCTTCCGGGGAGCTGTTTTTT. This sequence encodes CASSYPPPSGELFF.

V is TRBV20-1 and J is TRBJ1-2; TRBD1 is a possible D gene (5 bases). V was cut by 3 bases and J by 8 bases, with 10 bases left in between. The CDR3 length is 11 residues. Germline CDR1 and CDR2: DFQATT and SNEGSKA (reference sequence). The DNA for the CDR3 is TGCAGTGCTAGTTTGGGGGTGGGCTACACCTTC. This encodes CSASLGVGYTF.

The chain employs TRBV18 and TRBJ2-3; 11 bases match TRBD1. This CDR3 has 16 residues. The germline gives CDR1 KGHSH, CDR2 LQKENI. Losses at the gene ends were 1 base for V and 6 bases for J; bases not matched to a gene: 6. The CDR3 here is CASSPRRTGGRDTQYF. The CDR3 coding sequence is TGTGCCAGCTCACCACGCCGGACAGGGGGCAGGGATACGCAGTATTTT.

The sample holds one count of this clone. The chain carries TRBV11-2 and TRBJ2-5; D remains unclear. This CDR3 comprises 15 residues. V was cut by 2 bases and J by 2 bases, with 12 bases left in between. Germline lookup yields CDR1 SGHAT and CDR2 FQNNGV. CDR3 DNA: TGTGCCAGCAGCTTACGCCTAGGTTTGCAAGAGACCCAGTACTTC. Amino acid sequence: CASSLRLGLQETQYF.

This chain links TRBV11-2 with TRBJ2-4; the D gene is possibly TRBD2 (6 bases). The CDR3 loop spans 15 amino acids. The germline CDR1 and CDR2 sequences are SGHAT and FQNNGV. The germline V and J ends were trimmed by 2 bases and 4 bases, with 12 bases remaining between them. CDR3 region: CASSLFRESKNIQYF. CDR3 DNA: TGTGCCAGCAGCTTATTTCGGGAGTCGAAAAACATTCAGTACTTC.

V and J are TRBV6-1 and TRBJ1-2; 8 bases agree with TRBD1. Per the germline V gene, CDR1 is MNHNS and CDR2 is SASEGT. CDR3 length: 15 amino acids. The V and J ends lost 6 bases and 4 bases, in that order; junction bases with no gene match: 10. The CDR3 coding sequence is TGTGCCAGCAGCCTAGGACAGGGTCCGGGCTATGGCTACACCTTC. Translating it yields CASSLGQGPGYGYTF.

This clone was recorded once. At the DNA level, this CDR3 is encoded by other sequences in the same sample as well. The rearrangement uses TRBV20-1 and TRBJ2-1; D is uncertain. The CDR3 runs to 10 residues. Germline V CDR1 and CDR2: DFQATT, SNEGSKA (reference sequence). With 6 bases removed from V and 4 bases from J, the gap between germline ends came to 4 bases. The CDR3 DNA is TGCAGTGCCATTTACAATGAGCAGTTCTTC. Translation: CSAIYNEQFF.

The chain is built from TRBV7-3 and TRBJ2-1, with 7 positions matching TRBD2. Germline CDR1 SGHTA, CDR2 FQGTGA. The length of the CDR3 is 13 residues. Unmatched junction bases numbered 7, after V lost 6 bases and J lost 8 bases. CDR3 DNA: TGTGCCAGCAGTGGCGGGAGAGTAGATGAGCAGTTCTTC. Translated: CASSGGRVDEQFF.

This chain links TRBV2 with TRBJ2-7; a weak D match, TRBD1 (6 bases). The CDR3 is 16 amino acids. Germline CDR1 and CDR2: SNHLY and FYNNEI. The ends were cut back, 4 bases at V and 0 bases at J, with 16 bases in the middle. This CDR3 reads CASSARQGSRSYEQYF. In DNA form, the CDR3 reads TGTGCCAGCAGTGCAAGGCAGGGGTCCCGCTCCTACGAGCAGTACTTC.

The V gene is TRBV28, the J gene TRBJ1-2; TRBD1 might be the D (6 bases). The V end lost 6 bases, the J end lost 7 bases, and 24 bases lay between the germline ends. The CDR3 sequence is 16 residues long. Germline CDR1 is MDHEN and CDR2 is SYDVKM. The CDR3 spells CASSEPRGPLVGGYTF. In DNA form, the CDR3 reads TGTGCCAGCAGCGAACCCAGGGGCCCCCTCGTCGGTGGCTACACCTTC.

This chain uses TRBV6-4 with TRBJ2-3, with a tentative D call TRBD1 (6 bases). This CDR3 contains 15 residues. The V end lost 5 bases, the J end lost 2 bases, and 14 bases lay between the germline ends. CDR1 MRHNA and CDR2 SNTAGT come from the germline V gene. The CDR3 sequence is CASSRAGEPTDTQYF. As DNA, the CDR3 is TGTGCCAGCAGTCGAGCAGGGGAGCCCACAGATACGCAGTATTTT.

CDR3 DNA sequence: TGTGCCAGCAGCCCAGCAGTTACAGATACGCAGTATTTT. It codes for CASSPAVTDTQYF. The chain joins TRBV7-7 to TRBJ2-3; D is unresolved. V was clipped by 5 bases and J by 3 bases, with 9 bases between them. The CDR3 has 13 residues. Germline CDR1 SSHAT, CDR2 FNYEAQ (reference sequence).

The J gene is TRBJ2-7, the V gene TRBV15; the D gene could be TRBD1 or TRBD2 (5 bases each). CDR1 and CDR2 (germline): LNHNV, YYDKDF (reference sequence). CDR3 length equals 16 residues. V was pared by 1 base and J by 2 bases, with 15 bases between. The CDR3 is CATSRGGASRAYEQYF. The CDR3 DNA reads TGTGCCACCAGCAGAGGAGGGGCATCGAGGGCCTACGAGCAGTACTTC. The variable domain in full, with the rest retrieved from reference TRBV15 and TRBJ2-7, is DAMVIQNPRYQVTQFGKPVTLSCSQTLNHNVMYWYQQKSSQAPKLLFHYYDKDFNNEADTPDNFQSRRPNTSFCFLDIRSPGLGDTAMYLCATSRGGASRAYEQYFGPGTRLTVT.

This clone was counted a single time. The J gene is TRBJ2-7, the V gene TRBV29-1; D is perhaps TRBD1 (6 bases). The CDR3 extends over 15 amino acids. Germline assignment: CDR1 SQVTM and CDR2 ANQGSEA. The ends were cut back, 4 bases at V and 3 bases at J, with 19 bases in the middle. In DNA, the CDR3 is TGCAGCGTTGTGGGGAACAGGGAATATATCTACGAGCAGTACTTC. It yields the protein CSVVGNREYIYEQYF.

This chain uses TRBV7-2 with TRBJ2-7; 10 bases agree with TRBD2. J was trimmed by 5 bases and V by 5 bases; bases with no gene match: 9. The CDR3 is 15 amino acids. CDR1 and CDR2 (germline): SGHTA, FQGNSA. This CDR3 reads CASSRASGSWDEQYF. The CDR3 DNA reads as TGTGCCAGCAGCCGGGCTAGCGGGAGTTGGGACGAGCAGTACTTC.